A single sample gave rise to the 25 T cell receptor beta chains below, sequenced in a study of radiotherapy plus CTLA-4 blockade in lung cancer. Profiled with immunoSEQ multiplex PCR; TCRdb holds only in-frame clones, not every one. There are about 68,000 clones in the sample; around 79% occur only once, and approximately 9.3% lies in the top ten. The specimen was peripheral blood, collected from a patient treated with radiotherapy plus ipilimumab. Receptors were obtained from a human donor with non-small cell lung cancer who had a complete response to radiotherapy plus ipilimumab.

The V and J genes are TRBV6-6 and TRBJ1-5; D not resolved. V was clipped by 10 bases and J by 3 bases, with 13 bases between them. The germline V gene encodes CDR1 MNHNY and CDR2 SVGAGI (reference sequence). This CDR3 spans 13 amino acids. Here the CDR3 DNA reads TGTGCCACCTCCCTCTCTATCAATCAGCCCCAGCATTTT. This codes for CATSLSINQPQHF.

The V and J genes are TRBV2 and TRBJ2-1; TRBD2 agrees at 9 bases. V shed 2 bases and J 5 bases; nucleotides not matched to a gene: 7. Germline V gene lookup returns CDR1 SNHLY and CDR2 FYNNEI. The CDR3 extends over 16 amino acids. This chain's CDR3 is CASSESVASGDNEQFF. CDR3 DNA sequence: TGTGCCAGCAGTGAAAGCGTGGCTAGCGGGGACAATGAGCAGTTCTTC.

The chain has TRBV2 and TRBJ1-5; D might be TRBD1 (6 bases). This CDR3 contains 15 residues. Looked up from germline, CDR1 is SNHLY and CDR2 is FYNNEI. The germline V and J ends were trimmed by 4 bases and 1 base, with 11 bases remaining between them. The CDR3 loop reads CASSGGHTSNQPQHF. The CDR3 bases are TGTGCCAGCAGTGGGGGACATACCAGCAATCAGCCCCAGCATTTT.

The chain recombines TRBV9 with TRBJ1-4; D remains unclear. V was cut by 0 bases and J by 8 bases, with 11 bases left in between. Per the germline V gene, CDR1 is SGDLS and CDR2 is YYNGEE. The CDR3 totals 14 residues. CDR3 sequence: CASSVERGGEKLFF. DNA of the CDR3: TGTGCCAGCAGCGTAGAGAGAGGCGGGGAAAAACTGTTTTTT.

The chain employs TRBV5-4 and TRBJ2-3; TRBD2 matches at 11 bases. With V trimmed by 3 bases and J by 6 bases, 9 bases remained unmatched. The CDR3 has 16 residues. From germline, CDR1 is SGHNT and CDR2 YYREEE (reference sequence). CDR3 nucleotide sequence: TGTGCCAGCAGCTCAGCTAGCGGGGGGCAGAAGGATACGCAGTATTTT. Amino acids: CASSSASGGQKDTQYF.

The chain carries TRBV4-2 and TRBJ2-3, with 11 positions matching TRBD1. The CDR3 has 18 residues. Germline CDR1 LGHNA, CDR2 YNFKEQ. V lost 3 bases to trimming and J lost 4 bases; unmatched junction nucleotides: 12. CDR3 bases: TGTGCCAGCAGCCATTCCCGCCGAGGACAGGGGGCATCAGATACGCAGTATTTT. Its protein is CASSHSRRGQGASDTQYF.

V is TRBV6-6 and J is TRBJ1-2; 10 bases agree with TRBD1. J gave up 7 bases and V 2 bases, and 4 bases lay outside the gene matches. Germline assignment: CDR1 MNHNY and CDR2 SVGAGI (reference sequence). The length of the CDR3 is 14 residues. The CDR3 coding sequence is TGTGCCAGCAGTTACGGGACAGGGGCCTCTGGCTACACCTTC. It codes for CASSYGTGASGYTF.

This chain connects TRBV4-1 to TRBJ2-1; a possible D gene is TRBD1 (6 bases). Trimming stripped 0 bases from V and 1 base from J, with 7 bases between. Germline values: CDR1 MGHRA, CDR2 YSYEKL. CDR3 size: 15 residues. The CDR3 here is CASSQDRGSYNEQFF. CDR3 DNA sequence: TGCGCCAGCAGCCAAGATAGGGGGTCCTACAATGAGCAGTTCTTC.

The rearrangement links TRBV6-6 to TRBJ1-1; maybe TRBD1 (5 bases). The CDR3 is 12 residues long. V was shortened by 8 bases and J by 7 bases, with 14 bases between the two germline ends. The germline V gene encodes CDR1 MNHNY and CDR2 SVGAGI (reference sequence). The CDR3 loop reads CASVSSGGEAFF. For the CDR3, the DNA is TGTGCCAGCGTTAGCAGTGGGGGTGAAGCTTTCTTT.

V usage is TRBV6-5 and J usage is TRBJ1-2, with 8 bases lining up with TRBD1. Germline trimming cut 6 bases from V and 4 bases from J; bases unmatched to any gene: 7. In germline, CDR1 is MNHEY, CDR2 SVGAGI. This CDR3 region has 14 residues. CDR3 sequence: CASRRTGSGYGYTF. In DNA form, the CDR3 reads TGTGCCAGCAGACGGACAGGGAGCGGCTATGGCTACACCTTC.

V is TRBV19 and J is TRBJ1-2, with a weak D call TRBD1 (6 bases). In germline, CDR1 is LNHDA, CDR2 SQIVND (reference sequence). The CDR3 runs to 13 residues. V dropped 5 bases and J dropped 2 bases, with 9 bases sitting between them. The CDR3 nucleotides are TGTGCCAGTAGTGGACAGATAAACTATGGCTACACCTTC. Protein product: CASSGQINYGYTF.

The rearrangement links TRBV29-1 to TRBJ1-2, with unresolved D. Germline CDR1 is SQVTM and CDR2 is ANQGSEA. CDR3 size: 14 residues. V lost 4 bases and J 6 bases, leaving 18 bases between the germline ends. CDR3 sequence: CSVVDIGSENGYTF. The CDR3, as DNA: TGCAGCGTTGTAGATATAGGGAGTGAGAATGGCTACACCTTC.

V is TRBV27 and J is TRBJ1-5; the D is unclear. The CDR3 sequence is 12 residues long. V lost 6 bases to trimming and J lost 3 bases, with 6 bases between them. The germline V gene encodes CDR1 MNHEY and CDR2 SMNVEV (reference sequence). The CDR3 DNA is TGTGCCAGCAGGGCCCTCAATCAGCCCCAGCATTTT. Protein: CASRALNQPQHF.

The chain joins TRBV14 to TRBJ1-4; D gene unclear. Trimming cost V 0 bases and J 8 bases, with 19 bases left between them. The CDR3 covers 17 residues. In germline, CDR1 is SGHDN, CDR2 FVKESK. The CDR3 region is CASSQDQLLTAGEKLFF. The CDR3 coding sequence is TGTGCCAGCAGCCAAGATCAGTTGCTGACGGCGGGCGAAAAACTGTTTTTT. The full variable domain, its missing parts supplied by reference TRBV14 and TRBJ1-4, is EAGVTQFPSHSVIEKGQTVTLRCDPISGHDNLYWYRRVMGKEIKFLLHFVKESKQDESGMPNNRFLAERTGGTYSTLKVQPAELEDSGVYFCASSQDQLLTAGEKLFFGSGTQLSVL.

The chain combines TRBV7-2 with TRBJ2-7; D remains unclear. The CDR3 sequence is 13 residues long. The V gene's germline CDR1 is SGHTA and CDR2 FQGNSA. The ends were cut back, 4 bases at V and 6 bases at J, with 13 bases in the middle. CDR3 nucleotides: TGTGCCAGCAGCTCCCTGACAAGAGCCGAGCAGTACTTC. This sequence encodes CASSSLTRAEQYF. Combining the CDR3 with reference TRBV7-2 and TRBJ2-7 gives the whole variable domain GAGVSQSPSNKVTEKGKDVELRCDPISGHTALYWYRQSLGQGLEFLIYFQGNSAPDKSGLPSDRFSAERTGGSVSTLTIQRTQQEDSAVYLCASSSLTRAEQYFGPGTRLTVT.

V usage is TRBV7-2 and J usage is TRBJ2-2; 7 nucleotides line up with TRBD2. CDR3 length: 16 residues. Germline values: CDR1 SGHTA, CDR2 FQGNSA. V was pared by 5 bases and J by 4 bases, with 10 bases of the junction left unmatched. In DNA form, the CDR3 reads TGTGCCAGCAGCCCAGAGGCTAGCGGACCCACCGGGGAGCTGTTTTTT. The encoded protein is CASSPEASGPTGELFF.

The chain joins TRBV6-5 to TRBJ1-6, with no clear D. There are 13 residues in the CDR3. Germline values: CDR1 MNHEY, CDR2 SVGAGI. Trimming took off 10 bases at V and 7 bases at J, with 14 bases between the two ends. CDR3 residues: CATYREANSPLHF. The CDR3 DNA reads as TGTGCCACCTACCGGGAAGCCAATTCACCCCTCCACTTT.

This clone has more than one count but fewer than ten. The chain uses TRBV5-6 and TRBJ1-1; D is undetermined. The CDR3 has 16 amino acids. V shed 1 base and J shed 5 bases, with 18 bases lying between them. The V gene's germline CDR1 is SGHDT and CDR2 YYEEEE. The CDR3 DNA follows: TGTGCCAGCAGCTTGTTACACCCGGTCATGGGAACTGAAGCTTTCTTT. Protein: CASSLLHPVMGTEAFF.

The chain combines TRBV11-3 with TRBJ2-2; no reliable D call. The CDR3 consists of 11 residues. The V gene's germline CDR1 is SGHNT and CDR2 YENEEA. Trimming took 8 bases from V and 2 from J, leaving 3 bases between them. The CDR3 DNA sequence: TGTGCCAGCCAAAACACCGGGGAGCTGTTTTTT. As protein: CASQNTGELFF. Looking up the rest from reference TRBV11-3 and TRBJ2-2 gives the full variable domain: EAGVVQSPRYKIIEKKQPVAFWCNPISGHNTLYWYLQNLGQGPELLIRYENEEAVDDSQLPKDRFSAERLKGVDSTLKIQPAELGDSAVYLCASQNTGELFFGEGSRLTVL.

The J gene is TRBJ2-1, the V gene TRBV6-5; D remains ambiguous. There are 12 residues in the CDR3. Trimming took 6 bases from V and 9 from J, leaving 12 bases between them. The germline CDR1 and CDR2 sequences are MNHEY and SVGAGI. CDR3 residues: CASSDLWREQFF. The CDR3 region has the DNA TGTGCCAGCAGCGATCTATGGCGTGAGCAGTTCTTC.

The chain uses TRBV19 and TRBJ1-2; no firm D call. The germline V gene has CDR1 LNHDA and CDR2 SQIVND (reference sequence). This CDR3 is 17 amino acids long. V lost 9 bases and J 4 bases, leaving 27 bases between the germline ends. CDR3 protein: CASNPQGTGFGFYGYTF. CDR3 nucleotides: TGTGCCAGCAATCCCCAAGGAACGGGCTTCGGCTTCTATGGCTACACCTTC. The entire variable domain, with the rest obtained from reference TRBV19 and TRBJ1-2, is as follows: DGGITQSPKYLFRKEGQNVTLSCEQNLNHDAMYWYRQDPGQGLRLIYYSQIVNDFQKGDIAEGYSVSREKKESFPLTVTSAQKNPTAFYLCASNPQGTGFGFYGYTFGSGTRLTVV.

The gene calls are TRBV30 and TRBJ2-5; 7 bases are shared with TRBD1. The CDR3 is 13 residues long. The J segment lost 5 bases and the V segment lost 0 bases, leaving 3 bases of the junction unmatched. The V gene's germline CDR1 is GTSNPN and CDR2 SVGIG (reference sequence). The DNA for the CDR3 is TGTGCCTGGAGTGTAGGGGGCGGTGAGACCCAGTACTTC. Residues: CAWSVGGGETQYF.

The J gene is TRBJ2-3, the V gene TRBV20-1; no reliable D call. V lost 6 bases, J lost 5 bases, and 9 bases lay in between. The CDR3 spans 11 residues. Germline-derived CDR1 and CDR2 are DFQATT and SNEGSKA (reference sequence). CDR3 nucleotide sequence: TGCAGTGCCAGGCGTGTAGATACGCAGTATTTT. This gives the protein CSARRVDTQYF.

The chain carries TRBV30 and TRBJ2-4; D may match TRBD1 or TRBD2 (6 bases each). V was pared by 0 bases and J by 8 bases, with 11 bases between. Germline CDR1 reads GTSNPN; CDR2 reads SVGIG (reference sequence). The CDR3 is 13 residues long. CDR3 in DNA: TGTGCCTGGAGTGTTTCCGGGGGCGACATTCAGTACTTC. This codes for CAWSVSGGDIQYF.

This chain links TRBV4-1 with TRBJ1-4, with no clear D. V was pared by 6 bases and J by 1 base, with 6 bases between. The CDR3 extends over 13 amino acids. Per the germline V gene, CDR1 is MGHRA and CDR2 is YSYEKL. As DNA, the CDR3 is TGCGCCAGCAGTTTAGTAACTAATGAAAAACTGTTTTTT. This encodes CASSLVTNEKLFF.